This is a list of T cell receptor beta chains from one sample in a study of CD8 T cells in ankylosing spondylitis. One entry per CDR3 protein, called by TCRdb with MiXCR from the 5' RACE reads. The sample shows 380,000 or so distinct CDR3 sequences, around 20% of them seen only once. Input material: blood, either unsorted or a sorted T cell fraction (not recorded which). The source of these receptors is a male donor with ankylosing spondylitis or in good health (not recorded which). The conserved cysteine and the conserved F or W are not part of the CDR3 here. Fields, in order: V gene, J gene, D gene, CDR3 protein. The D gene is left open where the match is weak.

v_call: TRBV29-1; j_call: TRBJ2-7; d_call: -; cdr3_aa: SVEAGLGEQY
v_call: TRBV27; j_call: TRBJ1-1; d_call: -; cdr3_aa: AVQGLGTEAF
v_call: TRBV4-1; j_call: TRBJ2-7; d_call: TRBD1; cdr3_aa: ASSQREGQGNSYEQY
v_call: TRBV29-1; j_call: TRBJ2-5; d_call: -; cdr3_aa: SVEVRDYQETQY
v_call: TRBV12-3/TRBV12-4; j_call: TRBJ2-1; d_call: -; cdr3_aa: ASSPSTVGEQF
v_call: TRBV6-1; j_call: TRBJ2-7; d_call: -; cdr3_aa: ASSEYSGSSYEQY
v_call: TRBV20-1; j_call: TRBJ2-7; d_call: -; cdr3_aa: SARDVMGPLDEQY
v_call: TRBV6-4; j_call: TRBJ2-1; d_call: -; cdr3_aa: ASSDHPGTGEF
v_call: TRBV12-3/TRBV12-4; j_call: TRBJ2-1; d_call: -; cdr3_aa: ASSFGAANEQF
v_call: TRBV12-3/TRBV12-4; j_call: TRBJ2-7; d_call: -; cdr3_aa: ASSAYRDGPYEQY
v_call: TRBV2; j_call: TRBJ2-1; d_call: -; cdr3_aa: ASTRAVEQF
v_call: TRBV20-1; j_call: TRBJ2-7; d_call: -; cdr3_aa: SARGDTTYEQY
v_call: TRBV12-3/TRBV12-4; j_call: TRBJ1-1; d_call: -; cdr3_aa: ASGRPGAEAF
v_call: TRBV12-3/TRBV12-4; j_call: TRBJ2-1; d_call: TRBD2; cdr3_aa: ATYLAGGRNEQF
v_call: TRBV3-1; j_call: TRBJ2-3; d_call: -; cdr3_aa: ASSQGGLYTDTQY
v_call: TRBV5-6; j_call: TRBJ1-2; d_call: TRBD1; cdr3_aa: ASSWRTGGVNYGYT
v_call: TRBV29-1; j_call: TRBJ2-7; d_call: TRBD2; cdr3_aa: SVESGGPGYEQY
v_call: TRBV5-1; j_call: TRBJ2-3; d_call: TRBD2; cdr3_aa: ASSSSGGTTDTQY
v_call: TRBV4-1; j_call: TRBJ2-1; d_call: TRBD1; cdr3_aa: ASSQVGTANEQF
v_call: TRBV29-1; j_call: TRBJ2-7; d_call: TRBD1; cdr3_aa: SVETGGSYEQY
v_call: TRBV15; j_call: TRBJ2-3; d_call: -; cdr3_aa: ATSSLGTDTQY
v_call: TRBV29-1; j_call: TRBJ2-7; d_call: -; cdr3_aa: SVVTSYYEQY
v_call: TRBV20-1; j_call: TRBJ2-2; d_call: -; cdr3_aa: SARGTANTGELF
v_call: TRBV12-3/TRBV12-4; j_call: TRBJ2-7; d_call: TRBD1; cdr3_aa: ASNPEGALYEQY
v_call: TRBV20-1; j_call: TRBJ2-7; d_call: TRBD1; cdr3_aa: SARRTGTSYEQY
v_call: TRBV11-1; j_call: TRBJ2-1; d_call: -; cdr3_aa: ASSVSGTGPSSYNEQF
v_call: TRBV7-9; j_call: TRBJ2-2; d_call: -; cdr3_aa: ASRSRNTGELF
v_call: TRBV12-3/TRBV12-4; j_call: TRBJ2-1; d_call: -; cdr3_aa: ASSLLGQGNYNEQF
v_call: TRBV20-1; j_call: TRBJ2-7; d_call: -; cdr3_aa: SAEDPTGLTSYEQY
v_call: TRBV5-1; j_call: TRBJ2-1; d_call: -; cdr3_aa: ATRDGNRNEQF
v_call: TRBV5-1; j_call: TRBJ2-2; d_call: -; cdr3_aa: ASSSVRNTGELF
v_call: TRBV7-7; j_call: TRBJ2-4; d_call: TRBD1; cdr3_aa: ASSPPTGSGNIQY
v_call: TRBV6-5; j_call: TRBJ1-2; d_call: -; cdr3_aa: ASSYSTADGYT
v_call: TRBV6-5; j_call: TRBJ2-5; d_call: TRBD2; cdr3_aa: ASSYTIAGAQETQY
v_call: TRBV12-3/TRBV12-4; j_call: TRBJ2-2; d_call: -; cdr3_aa: ASSSLTTGELF
v_call: TRBV30; j_call: TRBJ1-6; d_call: TRBD1; cdr3_aa: AWNRDSSYNSPLH
v_call: TRBV6-7; j_call: TRBJ2-3; d_call: -; cdr3_aa: ASSYSRGRDTDTQY
v_call: TRBV7-8; j_call: TRBJ2-1; d_call: -; cdr3_aa: ASSLRPGVYNEQF
v_call: TRBV9; j_call: TRBJ1-1; d_call: TRBD1; cdr3_aa: ASSVRQGSTEAF
v_call: TRBV4-1; j_call: TRBJ2-1; d_call: TRBD1; cdr3_aa: ASSQAGTGIMDEQF
v_call: TRBV20-1; j_call: TRBJ2-3; d_call: TRBD2; cdr3_aa: SAHLFSGNADTQY
v_call: TRBV20-1; j_call: TRBJ2-2; d_call: TRBD1; cdr3_aa: SAESWGDRVPLEDTGELF
v_call: TRBV4-1; j_call: TRBJ2-5; d_call: -; cdr3_aa: ASSQVVLQGEETQY
v_call: TRBV29-1; j_call: TRBJ2-7; d_call: -; cdr3_aa: SVGFGGPDSYEQY
v_call: TRBV20-1; j_call: TRBJ1-4; d_call: -; cdr3_aa: SARVWNQQGEKLF
v_call: TRBV7-9; j_call: TRBJ2-1; d_call: TRBD2; cdr3_aa: ASSLELAGTEQF
v_call: TRBV7-8; j_call: TRBJ2-6; d_call: -; cdr3_aa: ASSFVGALVANVLT
v_call: TRBV2; j_call: TRBJ2-1; d_call: -; cdr3_aa: ASPGGTYNEQF
v_call: TRBV29-1; j_call: TRBJ1-1; d_call: -; cdr3_aa: SVEGGGGTEAF
v_call: TRBV7-9; j_call: TRBJ2-5; d_call: -; cdr3_aa: ASSTGDSQETQY
v_call: TRBV11-2; j_call: TRBJ1-6; d_call: TRBD1; cdr3_aa: ASSHGQGTGSPLH
v_call: TRBV25-1; j_call: TRBJ2-1; d_call: -; cdr3_aa: ASSKKSGTAYNEQF